A selection of T cell receptor beta chains follows, all from one sample in a study of CD8 T cells in ankylosing spondylitis. Each CDR3 protein gets one entry after TCRdb re-called the 5' RACE reads with MiXCR. The table includes about 130,000 distinct CDR3 sequences, around 9.3% detected once. Specimen: blood, either unsorted or a sorted T cell fraction (not recorded which). These receptors all stem from a male donor with ankylosing spondylitis or in good health (not recorded which). CDR3s include the opening cysteine and the closing phenylalanine or tryptophan. Each record gives: CDR3 length, clone size, V gene, CDR3 protein. Clone size is given for some rows only: seen once, a few or many times, or a class if the clone is expanded.

18 many TRBV11-2 CASSLVPPYGRAYNEQFF
14 . TRBV14 CASSPIRTTGELFF
18 . TRBV28 CASSSSRGLAGSTDTQYF
12 few TRBV28 CASSPPGLALLF
15 . TRBV28 CASSNGDRSTDTQYF
15 . TRBV20-1 CSASFLRQMNTEAFF
14 . TRBV5-5 CASTREGSTDTQYF
13 many TRBV5-5 CASSLQGHYGYTF
14 . TRBV5-1 CASSLVGAGTEAFF
14 . TRBV5-1 CASSSAGGYYEQYF
13 many TRBV7-2 CASSRGRQETQYF
13 . TRBV20-1 CSAKAGGGVGYTF
14 many TRBV6-2/TRBV6-3 CASKRGSSYNEQFF
15 many TRBV9 CASSTSGGWENIQYF
17 . TRBV20-1 CCAREGGVRDSSYEQYF
13 many TRBV20-1 CSANRWGQETQYF
14 many TRBV18 CASSPQGENTEAFF
15 many TRBV4-3 CASSQVITAVEKLFF
14 many TRBV5-1 CASSLGLVFGEQFF
14 many TRBV5-1 CASSSGIPGNTIYF
17 many TRBV28 CASSSPSGSGRGNEQFF
15 many TRBV20-1 CSARGPLAESYEQYF
17 . TRBV20-1 CCAGGLAGGTGGYEQYF
17 few TRBV20-1 CCARDSGLATNTGELFF
15 many TRBV6-5 CASSYTRGSKNIQYF
13 many TRBV7-9 CASSYGLQETQYF
12 . TRBV12-3/TRBV12-4 CASSLRGSIPFF
15 . TRBV28 CASKHPRGYSYEQYF
15 . TRBV6-1 CASVPPLDPYNEQFF
13 many TRBV7-8 CASSLDSTYEQYF
16 . TRBV7-2 CASSLRGGSSNQPRHF
15 . TRBV7-2 CASSRTGDGGQPQHF
15 many TRBV7-2 CASSSRVGATDTQYF